In its sample, the clone carrying this T cell receptor (beta chain) was seen once. Its target is not known. Patients were excluded for autoimmune disease history or systemic immunosuppression. The data were obtained in a study of OX40 agonist ivuxolimab in advanced cancers. Study-wide results and limits: No determination was made of the antigen specificity of the expanded peripheral T cells.

Sequencing was performed with immunoSEQ multiplex PCR; in TCRdb, only in-frame clones are kept and a portion is missing. The table lists around 45,000 clones, about 80% of them singletons. The V gene end was trimmed by 4 bases and the J gene end by 6 bases; junction bases not matched to a gene: 0. CDR1 GTSNPN and CDR2 SVGIG come from the germline V gene (reference sequence). The CDR3 spans 12 residues. The genes are TRBV30 and TRBJ2-3, with 11 bases matching TRBD2. Sequenced material: CD4+ or CD8+ T cells sorted from blood, taken in a trial of the OX40 agonist ivuxolimab. This receptor was obtained from an adult with an advanced solid tumor such as melanoma, head and neck, liver or kidney cancer. CDR3 bases: TGTGCCTGGACTAGCGGGGGGGATACGCAGTATTTT. Amino acid sequence: CAWTSGGDTQYF.